This TCR beta chain derives from a study of response to subunit inactivated influenza vaccine. The study's findings and limits: There was a suggestion from the authors that each seasonal influenza vaccination recruits few new T cells.

The CDR3 length is 16 residues. The junction had 9 bases not matched to a gene; V was cut back by 4 bases and J by 3 bases. Germline CDR1 reads SGHRS; CDR2 reads YFSETQ. The sample holds many counts of this clonotype. Its antigen is unknown. A single record per CDR3 protein comes from TCRdb applying MiXCR to the RT-PCR reads. The table has approximately 680,000 distinct CDR3 sequences, approximately 15% seen once; the top ten hold around 10%. The origin of this receptor is a man aged 50 to 60 who received an inactivated influenza vaccine. Sequenced material: PBMCs from blood, taken roughly 13 days after vaccination. The chain recombines TRBV5-1 with TRBJ2-1, with 8 nucleotides matching TRBD1. The CDR3 DNA reads TGCGCCAGCAGCCCGGCGGACAGGGTTAACTACAATGAGCAGTTCTTC. It codes for CASSPADRVNYNEQFF.